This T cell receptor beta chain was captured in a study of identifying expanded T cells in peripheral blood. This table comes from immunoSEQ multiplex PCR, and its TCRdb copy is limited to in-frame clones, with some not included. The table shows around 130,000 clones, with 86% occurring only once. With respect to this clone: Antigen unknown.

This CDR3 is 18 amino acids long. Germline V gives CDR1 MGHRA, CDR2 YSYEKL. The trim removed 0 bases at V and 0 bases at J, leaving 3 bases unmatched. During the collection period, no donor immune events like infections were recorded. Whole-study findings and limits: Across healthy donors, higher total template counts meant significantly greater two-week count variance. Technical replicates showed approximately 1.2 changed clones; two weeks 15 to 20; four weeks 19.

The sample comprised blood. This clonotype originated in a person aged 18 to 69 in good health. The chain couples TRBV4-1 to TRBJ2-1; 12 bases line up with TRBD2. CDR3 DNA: TGCGCCAGCAGCCAAGATCCGACTAGCGGGAGCTCCTACAATGAGCAGTTCTTC. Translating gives CASSQDPTSGSSYNEQFF.